The following is a TCR beta chain sequence with its context. What it recognizes is unknown. Oncomine TCR Beta short-read sequencing was applied to DNA from cultured CD4+ T cells. TCRdb processed the PCR reads anew with MiXCR; each CDR3 protein has one entry. Of about 20,000 distinct CDR3 sequences in the sample, over 50% are singletons; the top ten hold 9%. This sample's treatment: approximately 9-day PBMC culture with coronavirus spike peptide pools or control peptides (ViraFEST assay). First, ViraFEST expanded antigen-specific T cells with peptide pools, and next it sequenced the TCRs. The source of the sample is a study of vaccination and CD4 T cells after COVID-19. Looking at the study overall: Post-COVID draws followed diagnosis by a median 101 days (range 35 to 161). The peptides that stimulated the cells were overlapping spike peptides from SARS-CoV-2, HCoV-NL63, HCoV-OC43 and HCoV-229E. Study conclusions and caveats: Median reactive clonotypes, those recognizing SARS-CoV-2, rose from about 22 to 38, not significantly.

The CDR3 loop spans 14 amino acids. Germline values: CDR1 MGHDK, CDR2 SYGVNS. V shed 7 bases and J 8 bases; nucleotides not matched to a gene: 10. The clonotype was recovered from a human donor who had recovered from COVID-19. The sequencing sample was made of CD4+ T cells from blood, cultured in vitro. The chain has TRBV25-1 and TRBJ1-2; 10 positions match TRBD1. In DNA, the CDR3 is TGTGCCAGCACCAACGACAGGGGGCCACGGGGCTACACCTTC. Its translation: CASTNDRGPRGYTF.